This record covers a single TCR beta chain. As processed by the authors: Reference gene primer amplification gave nucleated cell count estimates. TCRdb's table, derived via immunoSEQ multiplex PCR, lists solely in-frame clones and lacks some. Clone size and V and J calls were adopted from that table, with D and trimming inferred from the DNA. The repertoire has around 69,000 clones, approximately 92% of them found once; the top ten carry 4.5% to 5%. The data were obtained in a study of blood T cell repertoires in COVID-19. Study context: There were acute and convalescent COVID-19 samples, and they came from the United States, Italy and Spain. T cells, B-cell-depleted T cells, or PBMCs supplied cDNA or gDNA.

Trimming stripped 5 bases from V and 4 bases from J, with 15 bases between. The CDR3 spans 14 residues. From germline, CDR1 is MNHEY and CDR2 SMNVEV (reference sequence). The receptor was isolated from a woman aged 45-65 years with active COVID-19. Material: peripheral blood. V usage is TRBV27 and J usage is TRBJ2-7; D might be TRBD2 (6 bases). CDR3 residues: CASSNRDSIYEQYF. DNA for the CDR3: TGTGCCAGCAGTAATCGGGACTCCATTTACGAGCAGTACTTC.